Presented here are 31 T cell receptor beta chains from one specimen sequenced in a study of vaccination effects on CD4 cells after COVID-19. After expansion with viral peptide pools in the ViraFEST assay, antigen-specific CD4+ T cells were sequenced. Cultured cells yielded isolated CD4+ T cells after less than 11 days. Participants were vaccinated with two doses of either the BNT162b2 or mRNA-1273 vaccine. Using immunoSEQ multiplex PCR, the repertoire was profiled, and TCRdb retains in-frame clones only, with some absent. Altogether under 40,000 clones are present, roughly two thirds being singletons, with the ten largest covering around 10%. No antigens are known for them. The specimen comprised CD4+ T cells from PBMCs cultured with HCoV-229E spike peptides, sampled after COVID-19 vaccination. The source of these receptors is a human donor who received a COVID-19 vaccine.

The V call is TRBV29-1, the J call TRBJ1-4, with a possible D match to TRBD1 (5 bases). Germline CDR1 and CDR2: SQVTM and ANQGSEA. The V end was cut by 5 bases, the J end by 6 bases, with 10 bases between. This CDR3 has 12 amino acids. This chain's CDR3 is CSVLGGDEKLFF. DNA of the CDR3: TGCAGCGTTTTAGGAGGGGATGAAAAACTGTTTTTT.

The chain carries TRBV19 and TRBJ2-3; no clear D gene. The germline V gene encodes CDR1 LNHDA and CDR2 SQIVND (reference sequence). Trimming took 6 bases from V and 1 from J, leaving 11 bases between them. The CDR3 consists of 14 residues. The DNA of the CDR3 is TGTGCCAGTAGCCCCGTAACGGGCACAGATACGCAGTATTTT. As protein: CASSPVTGTDTQYF.

J is TRBJ2-1 and V is TRBV5-1; D is tentatively TRBD1 or TRBD2 (6 bases each). Trimming took 6 bases from V and 8 from J, leaving 21 bases between them. This CDR3 has 15 residues. Germline assignment: CDR1 SGHRS and CDR2 YFSETQ. Here the CDR3 DNA reads TGCGCCAGCACTGATGCAGGGGACTGGTTTGATGAGCAGTTCTTC. As protein: CASTDAGDWFDEQFF.

The genes are TRBV10-3 and TRBJ2-7; D is unclear. This CDR3 comprises 14 residues. Trimming cost V 10 bases and J 1 base, with 17 bases left between them. Germline lookup yields CDR1 ENHRY and CDR2 SYGVKD. The CDR3 region has the DNA TGTGCCAGCCGACGGAGTGACACTTCCTACGAGCAGTACTTC. Protein: CASRRSDTSYEQYF.

This clone was detected once. DNA of the CDR3: TGTGCCAGCTCACCACGGGGGACTAGCCTCGTTGAGCAGTTCTTC. Its protein is CASSPRGTSLVEQFF. The chain employs TRBV18 and TRBJ2-1, with TRBD2 matching 9 bases. From germline, CDR1 is KGHSH and CDR2 LQKENI. The CDR3 contains 15 residues. J lost 9 bases, V lost 1 base, and 7 bases had no gene match.

The V gene is TRBV27, the J gene TRBJ1-1; no firm D call. In germline, CDR1 is MNHEY, CDR2 SMNVEV (reference sequence). The CDR3 has 16 residues. V shed 1 base and J shed 0 bases, with 12 bases lying between them. CDR3 amino acids: CASSLFPPNMNTEAFF. CDR3 DNA sequence: TGTGCCAGCAGTTTATTCCCTCCCAACATGAACACTGAAGCTTTCTTT.

The chain is built from TRBV2 and TRBJ2-1, with a tentative D call TRBD2 (6 bases). V was cut by 6 bases and J by 0 bases, with 9 bases left in between. Germline CDR1 reads SNHLY; CDR2 reads FYNNEI. The CDR3 contains 14 residues. The CDR3 sequence is CASRSGGSYNEQFF. The CDR3 DNA reads TGTGCCAGCAGATCCGGGGGCTCCTACAATGAGCAGTTCTTC.

This chain links TRBV27 with TRBJ1-2; 8 bases line up with TRBD1. Germline V gene lookup returns CDR1 MNHEY and CDR2 SMNVEV (reference sequence). With 6 bases clipped from V and 8 bases from J, the junction kept 8 bases outside the gene matches. The CDR3 contains 13 residues. CDR3 nucleotides: TGTGCCAGCAGACACCCAGGGGGCGAGGGCTACACCTTC. Its translation is CASRHPGGEGYTF.

V is TRBV27 and J is TRBJ2-2, with TRBD1 matching over 9 bases. The CDR3 extends over 18 amino acids. The germline gives CDR1 MNHEY, CDR2 SMNVEV (reference sequence). After removal of 1 base from V and 1 base from J, the junction contained 7 bases not matched to a gene. CDR3 DNA sequence: TGTGCCAGCAGTTTATTCCGACCGGGACAGGGGAACACCGGGGAGCTGTTTTTT. This codes for CASSLFRPGQGNTGELFF.

The chain carries TRBV6-4 and TRBJ2-2; possibly TRBD1 or TRBD2 for D (5 bases each). Trimming removed 4 bases from V and 3 bases from J, with 9 bases in between. The CDR3 loop spans 14 amino acids. Per germline, CDR1 MRHNA and CDR2 SNTAGT. CDR3 DNA sequence: TGTGCCAGCAGTGTAGTGGGGGACACCGGGGAGCTGTTTTTT. It encodes CASSVVGDTGELFF.

This clone was counted only a few times. The chain joins TRBV7-9 to TRBJ1-2, with D maybe TRBD1 (5 bases). This CDR3 is 16 amino acids long. Germline CDR1 SEHNR, CDR2 FQNEAQ (reference sequence). V dropped 1 base and J dropped 0 bases, with 12 bases sitting between them. CDR3 DNA: TGTGCCAGCAGCTTAGGGCGCGGGACTACTAACTATGGCTACACCTTC. It codes for CASSLGRGTTNYGYTF.

This clone was picked up a small number of times. The rearrangement links TRBV16 to TRBJ1-6; the D gene is possibly TRBD1 (6 bases). The CDR3 is 15 amino acids. Germline CDR1 reads KGHSY; CDR2 reads FQNENV. V was clipped by 0 bases and J by 7 bases, with 10 bases between them. The CDR3 reads CASSQSGQGNSPLHF. CDR3 bases: TGTGCCAGCAGCCAATCCGGGCAGGGGAATTCACCCCTCCACTTT.

This clone was found once. CDR3 coding DNA: TGTGCCAGCAGGGACGGATCGAAAACTCAGGATGAGCAGTTCTTC. It codes for CASRDGSKTQDEQFF. The chain uses TRBV6-5 and TRBJ2-1; D is ambiguous. CDR3 length equals 15 residues. V lost 6 bases, J lost 8 bases, and 20 bases lay in between. The germline CDR1 and CDR2 sequences are MNHEY and SVGAGI.

The rearrangement links TRBV19 to TRBJ2-2, with D perhaps matching TRBD1 or TRBD2 (5 bases each). Trimming took off 7 bases at V and 3 bases at J, with 12 bases between the two ends. This CDR3 contains 14 residues. Germline values: CDR1 LNHDA, CDR2 SQIVND (reference sequence). Here the CDR3 reads CASTRGVDTGELFF. The CDR3 bases are TGTGCCAGTACGCGAGGGGTTGACACCGGGGAGCTGTTTTTT.

The V and J genes are TRBV3-1 (or the pseudogene TRBV3-2) and TRBJ2-2; 7 bases map to TRBD1. The CDR3 is made up of 18 amino acids. Losses at the gene ends were 0 bases for V and 4 bases for J; bases not matched to a gene: 11. The germline V gene encodes CDR1 LGHDT and CDR2 YNNKEL (reference sequence). CDR3 loop: CASSQEQGRLQGTGELFF. CDR3 bases: TGTGCCAGCAGCCAAGAACAGGGGCGCCTTCAGGGCACCGGGGAGCTGTTTTTT.

V is TRBV6-5 and J is TRBJ2-1, with 7 positions matching TRBD2. The CDR3 is 15 residues long. The germline V gene encodes CDR1 MNHEY and CDR2 SVGAGI. V lost 8 bases to trimming and J lost 4 bases; unmatched junction nucleotides: 11. CDR3 DNA: TGTGCCAGCCCCCGATCGGGAGGTAGATACAATGAGCAGTTCTTC. Residues: CASPRSGGRYNEQFF.

The V gene is TRBV18, the J gene TRBJ2-7, with D uncertain. V was clipped by 2 bases and J by 2 bases, with 7 bases between them. The CDR3 is made up of 13 amino acids. Germline CDR1 and CDR2: KGHSH and LQKENI. In nucleotides, the CDR3 is TGTGCCAGCTCACCAGCAGGAACCTACGAGCAGTACTTC. It translates to CASSPAGTYEQYF.

Worth noting for this clone: At one of its ends the junction is not consistent with the germline gene, which may arise from a read error. The V gene is TRBV18, the J gene TRBJ2-7; the match to TRBD1 covers 9 bases. The CDR3 is 11 amino acids. CDR1 and CDR2 (germline): KGHSH, LQKENI. The chain's CDR3 is CASSPGQGVDF. The CDR3, as DNA: TGTGCCAGCTCACCGGGACAGGGTGTTGACTTC.

The rearrangement uses TRBV7-9 and TRBJ2-7, with D perhaps assigned TRBD1 or TRBD2 (5 bases each). The V gene lost 1 base and the J gene lost 6 bases, with 13 bases spanning the gap. Germline assignment: CDR1 SEHNR and CDR2 FQNEAQ (reference sequence). The CDR3 has 14 amino acids. CDR3 sequence (DNA): TGTGCCAGCAGCTTAGGAGGGGTTAAAGGCGAGCAGTACTTC. This codes for CASSLGGVKGEQYF.

CDR3 bases: TGTGCCAGCAGCGTAGGACAGGGATATAATTCACCCCTCCACTTT. Its protein product is CASSVGQGYNSPLHF. The J gene is TRBJ1-6, the V gene TRBV9, with 7 bases matching TRBD1. Germline CDR1 is SGDLS and CDR2 is YYNGEE. This CDR3 is 15 amino acids long. Germline trimming cut 0 bases from V and 4 bases from J; bases unmatched to any gene: 1.

The chain joins TRBV3-1 (or the pseudogene TRBV3-2) to TRBJ2-5; the D gene is possibly TRBD2 (5 bases). CDR1 and CDR2 (germline): LGHDT, YNNKEL (reference sequence). This CDR3 is built from 16 residues. Trimming took off 3 bases at V and 5 bases at J, with 19 bases between the two ends. The CDR3 DNA sequence: TGTGCCAGCAGCCAGTCTATCCTAGCACCTATGGAGACCCAGTACTTC. Residues: CASSQSILAPMETQYF.

V and J are TRBV5-1 and TRBJ2-3; 14 bases align to TRBD2. Unmatched junction bases numbered 2, after V lost 4 bases and J lost 1 base. Germline-derived CDR1 and CDR2 are SGHRS and YFSETQ. The CDR3 runs 16 residues. The DNA for the CDR3 is TGCGCCAGCAGCGCGGGACTAGCGGGGGGCACAGATACGCAGTATTTT. Translating gives CASSAGLAGGTDTQYF.

The rearrangement joins TRBV27 to TRBJ2-1, with 9 bases lining up with TRBD2. This CDR3 comprises 15 residues. Trimming at V came to 1 base and at J to 7 bases, leaving 5 bases not matched to a gene. Germline-derived CDR1 and CDR2 are MNHEY and SMNVEV (reference sequence). The CDR3 protein is CASSLYALAGNEQFF. Written as DNA, the CDR3 is TGTGCCAGCAGTTTATATGCCCTAGCGGGAAATGAGCAGTTCTTC.

The CDR3 DNA reads as TGTGCCAGCAGCTATAACGGACTAGCGGTGACAGATACGCAGTATTTT. The encoded protein is CASSYNGLAVTDTQYF. The chain couples TRBV11-2 to TRBJ2-3; 10 positions match TRBD2. Trimming removed 4 bases from V and 3 bases from J; junction bases left unmatched: 7. The CDR3 contains 16 residues. Germline V gene data show CDR1 as SGHAT and CDR2 as FQNNGV.

This clone was seen a few times. The chain couples TRBV9 to TRBJ2-1, with D perhaps being TRBD1 or TRBD2 (5 bases each). V shed 2 bases and J shed 6 bases, with 15 bases lying between them. CDR3 length equals 15 residues. Germline CDR1 reads SGDLS; CDR2 reads YYNGEE. The CDR3: CASSVIGTGLNEQFF. The CDR3 bases are TGTGCCAGCAGCGTCATAGGGACCGGACTCAATGAGCAGTTCTTC.

The chain has TRBV5-1 and TRBJ2-4; the match to TRBD1 covers 9 bases. V shed 4 bases and J 7 bases; nucleotides not matched to a gene: 9. The CDR3 extends over 15 amino acids. CDR1 is SGHRS and CDR2 is YFSETQ in the germline V gene. In nucleotides, the CDR3 is TGCGCCAGCAGCACAACCGGGACAGGGACCAACATTCAGTACTTC. It specifies CASSTTGTGTNIQYF.

V and J are TRBV30 and TRBJ1-5; D not resolved. Trimming left V 0 bases short and J 0 bases short, with 12 bases between. The CDR3 is made up of 16 amino acids. Germline values: CDR1 GTSNPN, CDR2 SVGIG (reference sequence). Here the CDR3 reads CAWSVRGRFSNQPQHF. The CDR3 DNA sequence: TGTGCCTGGAGTGTACGTGGCAGGTTTAGCAATCAGCCCCAGCATTTT.

J is TRBJ2-2 and V is TRBV24-1; a weak D match, TRBD2 (6 bases). V lost 9 bases and J 6 bases, leaving 19 bases between the germline ends. Germline V lookup: CDR1 KGHDR, CDR2 SFDVKD. CDR3 length equals 15 residues. CDR3: CATRKGAGGAGELFF. The CDR3 region has the DNA TGTGCCACCCGAAAAGGGGCCGGGGGAGCCGGGGAGCTGTTTTTT.

The J gene is TRBJ1-5, the V gene TRBV11-2; no clear D gene. This CDR3 spans 17 amino acids. Trimming left V 5 bases short and J 0 bases short, with 17 bases between. The germline CDR1 and CDR2 sequences are SGHAT and FQNNGV. CDR3 nucleotides: TGTGCCAGCAGCGAGGCTGGGCTGAGGGCTAGCAATCAGCCCCAGCATTTT. Its protein product is CASSEAGLRASNQPQHF.

CDR3 in amino acids: CASSLRADYYNSPLHF. The CDR3 bases are TGTGCCAGCAGTTTGAGAGCTGACTATTATAATTCACCCCTCCACTTT. The genes are TRBV6-5 and TRBJ1-6, with unresolved D. The V gene's germline CDR1 is MNHEY and CDR2 SVGAGI. V shed 4 bases and J shed 4 bases, with 14 bases lying between them. This CDR3 has 16 residues.

This sequence joins TRBV11-3 and TRBJ2-1, with 8 nucleotides matching TRBD2. CDR1 is SGHNT, CDR2 YENEEA, per germline. The CDR3 extends over 18 amino acids. J lost 3 bases, V lost 0 bases, and 10 bases had no gene match. CDR3 sequence (DNA): TGTGCCAGCAGCTTAGACGGCCCGGCGGCGGGAGGCTACAATGAGCAGTTCTTC. Its protein is CASSLDGPAAGGYNEQFF.